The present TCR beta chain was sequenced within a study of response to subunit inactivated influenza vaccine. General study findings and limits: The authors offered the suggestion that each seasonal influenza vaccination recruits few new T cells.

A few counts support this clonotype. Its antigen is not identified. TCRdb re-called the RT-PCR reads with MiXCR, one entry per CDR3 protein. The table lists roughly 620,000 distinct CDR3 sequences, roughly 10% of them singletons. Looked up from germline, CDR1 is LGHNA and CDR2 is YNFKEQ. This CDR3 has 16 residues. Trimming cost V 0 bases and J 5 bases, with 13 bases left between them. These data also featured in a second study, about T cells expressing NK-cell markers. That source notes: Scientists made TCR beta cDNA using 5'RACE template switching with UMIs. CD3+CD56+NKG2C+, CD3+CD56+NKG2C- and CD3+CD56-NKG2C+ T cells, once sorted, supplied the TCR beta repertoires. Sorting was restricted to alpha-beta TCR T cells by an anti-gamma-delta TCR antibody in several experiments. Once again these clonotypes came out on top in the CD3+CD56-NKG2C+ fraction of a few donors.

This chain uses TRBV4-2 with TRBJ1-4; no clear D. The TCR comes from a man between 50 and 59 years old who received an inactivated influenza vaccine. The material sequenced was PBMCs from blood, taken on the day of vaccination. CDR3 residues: CASSQDLSSFNEKLFF. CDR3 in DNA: TGTGCCAGCAGCCAAGATCTTTCGTCCTTCAATGAAAAACTGTTTTTT.